A single sample is the source of the 20 T cell receptor beta chains below, sequenced in a study of cytomegalovirus exposure and HLA in healthy donors. This PCR relied on a set of 60 Vbeta primers and 13 Jbeta primers. Assay: immunoSEQ multiplex PCR; the TCRdb copy retains only in-frame clones and omits some. This sample has roughly 140,000 clones, with roughly 80% found just once. The specimen was PBMCs. The source of these receptors is a middle-aged woman in good health and CMV-seropositive.

The chain carries TRBV6-5 and TRBJ1-5, with D perhaps matching TRBD1 (5 bases). CDR1 is MNHEY, CDR2 SVGAGI, per germline. The CDR3 sequence is 14 residues long. V lost 0 bases, J lost 6 bases, and 9 bases lay in between. The CDR3 DNA reads TGTGCCAGCAGTTACTCCGGGGGTGCTCAGCCCCAGCATTTT. This sequence encodes CASSYSGGAQPQHF.

The V call is TRBV7-9, the J call TRBJ1-2; D is unclear. Between the trimmed V and J ends, which lost 5 bases and 0 bases, there was a span of 7 bases. There are 13 residues in the CDR3. Germline V gene sequence: CDR1 SEHNR, CDR2 FQNEAQ (reference sequence). CDR3 in DNA: TGTGCCAGCAGCCCCTCAGCTAACTATGGCTACACCTTC. Its translation: CASSPSANYGYTF. Full variable domain (outside the CDR3, taken from reference TRBV7-9 and TRBJ1-2): DTGVSQNPRHKITKRGQNVTFRCDPISEHNRLYWYRQTLGQGPEFLTYFQNEAQLEKSRLLSDRFSAERPKGSFSTLEIQRTEQGDSAMYLCASSPSANYGYTFGSGTRLTVV.

The chain couples TRBV4-2 to TRBJ2-2; 13 bases align to TRBD2. The J segment lost 5 bases and the V segment lost 8 bases, leaving 8 bases of the junction unmatched. Germline CDR1 reads LGHNA; CDR2 reads YNFKEQ. The CDR3 covers 16 residues. CDR3 sequence: CASGTSGGAKTGELFF. The CDR3 nucleotides read TGTGCCAGCGGAACTAGCGGGGGGGCCAAGACCGGGGAGCTGTTTTTT.

The chain's CDR3 is CASSRQGAGTEAFF. The CDR3, as DNA: TGTGCCAGTAGTAGACAGGGGGCTGGGACTGAAGCTTTCTTT. V usage is TRBV19 and J usage is TRBJ1-1; 10 bases line up with TRBD1. The CDR3 has 14 amino acids. Trimming cost V 4 bases and J 5 bases; bases outside gene matches: 4. Germline loops: CDR1 LNHDA, CDR2 SQIVND (reference sequence).

V gene TRBV7-7 combines with J gene TRBJ1-1; D unclear. Germline V lookup: CDR1 SSHAT, CDR2 FNYEAQ (reference sequence). CDR3 length: 13 residues. Trimming pared 4 bases from V and 7 bases from J, leaving 13 bases between. CDR3 sequence (DNA): TGTGCCAGCAGCTCCAATATGGCGGGTGAAGCTTTCTTT. This gives the protein CASSSNMAGEAFF.

This sequence joins TRBV28 and TRBJ2-1; 11 bases match TRBD2. The germline CDR1 and CDR2 sequences are MDHEN and SYDVKM. Trimming at V came to 7 bases and at J to 9 bases, leaving 5 bases not matched to a gene. CDR3 length: 13 amino acids. DNA for the CDR3: TGTGCCAGCAACAAACTAGCGGGGGTTGAGCAGTTCTTC. Translated, it gives CASNKLAGVEQFF.

In this sample, this clone turned up a few times. This sequence joins TRBV5-6 and TRBJ1-6; D is uncertain. Germline CDR1 SGHDT, CDR2 YYEEEE. This CDR3 is built from 13 residues. V dropped 6 bases and J dropped 7 bases, with 11 bases sitting between them. The CDR3 reads CASKRELNSPLHF. The CDR3, as DNA: TGTGCCAGCAAAAGGGAGCTGAATTCACCCCTCCACTTT.

The genes are TRBV28 and TRBJ1-6, with 7 bases identical to TRBD1. The CDR3 consists of 14 residues. Germline V gene sequence: CDR1 MDHEN, CDR2 SYDVKM. J was trimmed by 4 bases and V by 4 bases; bases with no gene match: 1. The chain's CDR3 is CASSWDRYNSPLHF. The CDR3 bases are TGTGCCAGCAGTTGGGACAGATATAATTCACCCCTCCACTTT.

The V and J genes are TRBV5-6 and TRBJ1-6; 11 bases are a match to TRBD1. After removal of 4 bases from V and 6 bases from J, the junction contained 6 bases not matched to a gene. The CDR3 covers 16 residues. Germline V gene sequence: CDR1 SGHDT, CDR2 YYEEEE. CDR3 coding DNA: TGTGCCAGCAGCCTCGGACAGGGGGCAGGTAATTCACCCCTCCACTTT. This encodes CASSLGQGAGNSPLHF.

In regard to this clone: The same CDR3 also results from other DNA sequences found in this sample. DNA for the CDR3: TGTGCCAGCAGCGTAGCTGTGAGCTCTGGAAACACCATATATTTT. Translation gives CASSVAVSSGNTIYF. The chain employs TRBV9 and TRBJ1-3; D is unclear. The germline gives CDR1 SGDLS, CDR2 YYNGEE. This CDR3 contains 15 residues. Trimming took 0 bases from V and 0 from J, leaving 7 bases between them.

The count of this clone is one. This sample includes further DNA sequences coding for the same CDR3. This rearrangement joins TRBV5-1 to TRBJ2-1, with D tentatively TRBD2 (6 bases). This CDR3 comprises 15 residues. With 0 bases removed from V and 3 bases from J, the gap between germline ends came to 10 bases. Germline CDR1 is SGHRS and CDR2 is YFSETQ. CDR3 nucleotides: TGCGCCAGCAGCTTGGAGGGAGGAGACTACAATGAGCAGTTCTTC. Encoded protein: CASSLEGGDYNEQFF.

This sequence joins TRBV9 and TRBJ2-1, with D possibly TRBD1 on 5 matching bases. This CDR3 has 13 residues. CDR1 and CDR2 from the germline V gene are SGDLS and YYNGEE. The V end was cut by 3 bases, the J end by 8 bases, with 12 bases between. In DNA, the CDR3 is TGTGCCAGCAGCGAGGGGCACGCGGATGAGCAGTTCTTC. Translating it yields CASSEGHADEQFF.

The CDR3 nucleotides are TGTGCCAGCAGTTGGGGGGGTGGCCTCGGGGACAATGAGCAGTTCTTC. This codes for CASSWGGGLGDNEQFF. This rearrangement joins TRBV28 to TRBJ2-1; 7 nucleotides align to TRBD2. Germline values: CDR1 MDHEN, CDR2 SYDVKM. The CDR3 covers 16 residues. Trimming at V came to 4 bases and at J to 5 bases, leaving 11 bases not matched to a gene.

This clone was detected a few times. The V gene is TRBV5-1, the J gene TRBJ1-1, with 9 bases lining up with TRBD1. This CDR3 is built from 16 residues. CDR1 and CDR2 (germline): SGHRS, YFSETQ. V lost 3 bases and J lost 0; bases outside the gene matches: 6. CDR3 sequence reads: CASSSGTGLMNTEAFF. The DNA of the CDR3 is TGCGCCAGCAGCTCTGGGACAGGGCTCATGAACACTGAAGCTTTCTTT.

Concerning this clone: Sequence at one end of the junction differs from germline and may be a read error. Other nucleotide sequences in the sample specify the same CDR3. V and J are TRBV18 and TRBJ1-1; D remains ambiguous. This CDR3 spans 15 amino acids. Germline CDR1 reads KGHSH; CDR2 reads LQKENI. The DNA for the CDR3 is TGCGCCAGCTCACACGGGAAGAGTACCGACACTGAAGCTTTCTTT. This translates into CASSHGKSTDTEAFF.

The gene calls are TRBV5-1 and TRBJ2-3; D ambiguous. The CDR3 has 12 amino acids. Germline loops: CDR1 SGHRS, CDR2 YFSETQ. Deletions cut 3 bases from V and 6 bases from J, with 8 bases between. The CDR3 protein is CASSSRGDTQYF. The CDR3 DNA follows: TGCGCCAGCAGCTCTCGCGGCGATACGCAGTATTTT.

The V gene is TRBV9, the J gene TRBJ1-5; TRBD1 matches at 7 bases. The CDR3 runs 15 residues. V lost 4 bases to trimming and J lost 8 bases; unmatched junction nucleotides: 12. Germline V gene sequence: CDR1 SGDLS, CDR2 YYNGEE. CDR3 coding DNA: TGTGCCAGCAGCCAAGGGGGACAGATTAGGGAGCCCCAGCATTTT. It is translated as CASSQGGQIREPQHF. The full variable domain, completed using reference TRBV9 and TRBJ1-5, is DSGVTQTPKHLITATGQRVTLRCSPRSGDLSVYWYQQSLDQGLQFLIQYYNGEERAKGNILERFSAQQFPDLHSELNLSSLELGDSALYFCASSQGGQIREPQHFGDGTRLSIL.

This chain links TRBV7-2 with TRBJ2-1; TRBD1 matches 9 bases. Germline trimming cut 5 bases from V and 5 bases from J; bases unmatched to any gene: 7. This CDR3 spans 15 amino acids. CDR1 and CDR2 from the germline V gene are SGHTA and FQGNSA. CDR3 residues: CASSTQGQGNNEQFF. The DNA for the CDR3 is TGTGCCAGCAGCACCCAGGGACAGGGAAACAATGAGCAGTTCTTC.

A single count supports this clone. The chain employs TRBV7-2 and TRBJ2-1; TRBD2 matches 15 bases. The CDR3 extends over 15 amino acids. The J segment lost 10 bases and the V segment lost 5 bases, leaving 6 bases of the junction unmatched. Germline V gene data show CDR1 as SGHTA and CDR2 as FQGNSA. The CDR3 sequence: CASSTGLAGGSEQFF. For the CDR3, the DNA is TGTGCCAGCAGCACGGGACTAGCGGGAGGAAGCGAGCAGTTCTTC.

This clone has more than one count but fewer than ten. This chain joins TRBV28 and TRBJ2-1; 10 bases map to TRBD1. This CDR3 region has 16 residues. The germline V gene has CDR1 MDHEN and CDR2 SYDVKM. V was pared by 4 bases and J by 3 bases, with 6 bases of the junction left unmatched. The CDR3 DNA reads TGTGCCAGCAGTTCCGTGGGACAGGGGCGCTACAATGAGCAGTTCTTC. It translates to CASSSVGQGRYNEQFF.